This T cell receptor beta chain stems from a study of blood T cell repertoires in COVID-19. About the research overall: Samples representing acute and convalescent COVID-19 were sourced from the United States, Italy and Spain. PBMCs, B-cell-depleted T cells, or T cells provided the cDNA or gDNA that made up the material.

V lost 8 bases to trimming and J lost 4 bases, with 19 bases between them. The CDR3 contains 15 residues. Germline-derived CDR1 and CDR2 are WNHNN and SYGVQD (reference sequence). Per the original data handling: Counts of nucleated cells, estimated from reference gene primer amplification, were obtained. Data came from immunoSEQ multiplex PCR; TCRdb stores just in-frame clones and leaves some out. That table supplies the V and J calls and clone size; D and trimming were determined from the DNA. The sample shows approximately 210,000 clones, roughly 86% of them seen only once. This sequence originates from a middle-aged woman with acute or convalescent COVID-19. The sequenced material came from peripheral blood. V and J are TRBV10-1 and TRBJ2-3; D is uncertain. CDR3 coding DNA: TGCGCCAGCTCCCGACTCCCCGCCAGCGCAGATACGCAGTATTTT. As protein: CASSRLPASADTQYF.